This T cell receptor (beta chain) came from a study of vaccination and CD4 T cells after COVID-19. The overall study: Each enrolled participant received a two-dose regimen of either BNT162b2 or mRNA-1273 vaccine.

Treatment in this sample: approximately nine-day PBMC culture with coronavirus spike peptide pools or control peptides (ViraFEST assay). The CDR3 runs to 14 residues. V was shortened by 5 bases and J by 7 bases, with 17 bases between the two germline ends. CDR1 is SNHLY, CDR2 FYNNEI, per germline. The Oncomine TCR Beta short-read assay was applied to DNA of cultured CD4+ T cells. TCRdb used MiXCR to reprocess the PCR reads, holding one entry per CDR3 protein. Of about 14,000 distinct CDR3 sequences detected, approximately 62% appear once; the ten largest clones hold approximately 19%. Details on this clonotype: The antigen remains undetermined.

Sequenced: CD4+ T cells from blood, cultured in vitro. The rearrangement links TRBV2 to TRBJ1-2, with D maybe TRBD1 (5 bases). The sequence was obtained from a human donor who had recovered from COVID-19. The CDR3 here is CASSSVGREGGYTF. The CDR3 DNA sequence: TGTGCCAGCAGTTCAGTCGGCAGGGAGGGTGGCTACACCTTC.